This TCR beta chain was observed in a study of cytomegalovirus exposure and HLA in healthy donors. With regard to this clone: As yet, its antigen is unknown.

The CDR3 has 13 amino acids. Germline V gene sequence: CDR1 LNHDA, CDR2 SQIVND (reference sequence). V gave up 5 bases and J gave up 7 bases, with 9 bases separating them. The repertoire was sequenced with immunoSEQ multiplex PCR; TCRdb's copy has only in-frame clones and lacks some. Of hundreds of thousands of clones listed, approximately 90% are singletons. Study observations and caveats: It was 150 to 200 TCR beta chains that were listed as cytomegalovirus-associated.

The specimen was PBMCs. The clonotype comes from a woman aged 18 to 35 in good health and CMV-seronegative. The chain uses TRBV19 and TRBJ1-6; no firm D call. The CDR3 DNA follows: TGTGCCAGTAGTTATCCCGGGAATTCACCCCTCCACTTT. It codes for CASSYPGNSPLHF.